Sequencing of this TCR beta chain was carried out in a study of blood T cell repertoires in COVID-19. Looking at the study overall: T cells, B-cell-depleted T cells, or PBMCs provided the cDNA or gDNA that served as material.

Original handling: Amplification with reference gene primers provided the estimates of nucleated cell counts. TCRdb's copy holds only in-frame clones and misses some; the assay was immunoSEQ multiplex PCR. V and J calls and clone size follow that table, whereas D and trimming were derived from the DNA. The table has over 130,000 clones, roughly four fifths seen once. Germline lookup yields CDR1 SQVTM and CDR2 ANQGSEA. The CDR3 runs to 14 residues. V gave up 8 bases and J gave up 5 bases; unmatched junction bases: 10. The chain links TRBV29-1 to TRBJ2-1; TRBD1 matches 9 bases. Source material: peripheral blood. The origin of this receptor is a woman in her fifties or sixties with active or convalescent COVID-19. For the CDR3, the DNA is TGCAGCTTTGGACAGGGGAGTAGCGACAATGAGCAGTTCTTC. Its protein is CSFGQGSSDNEQFF.